This TCR beta chain is drawn from a study of blood T cell repertoires in COVID-19. Study context: Samples came from the United States, Italy and Spain, spanning acute and convalescent COVID-19. The analysed material was cDNA or gDNA that came from T cells, B-cell-depleted T cells, or PBMCs.

CDR3 length: 14 amino acids. The J segment lost 4 bases and the V segment lost 3 bases, leaving 6 bases of the junction unmatched. Germline loops: CDR1 SGHNT, CDR2 YYREEE (reference sequence). Authors' methods: Counts of nucleated cells, estimated from reference gene primer amplification, were obtained. Only in-frame clones appear in the TCRdb table, and some are missing; sequencing was by immunoSEQ multiplex PCR. That table is the source of V, J and clone size, and D and trimming were worked out from the DNA. The sample records roughly 290,000 clones, approximately 84% being singletons. The rearrangement uses TRBV5-4 and TRBJ1-1; TRBD1 aligns across 7 bases. The sequence derives from a person aged 70 to 85 with COVID-19, enrolled during active disease. Sequencing used peripheral blood. The CDR3 sequence is CASSSPPGGTEAFF. The CDR3 bases are TGTGCCAGCAGCTCTCCCCCAGGGGGCACTGAAGCTTTCTTT.